These 9 T cell receptor beta chains were all obtained from the same sample, sequenced in a study of regulatory T cells in long-lasting Graves disease (dated by TCRdb to the early 2020s). The library came from multiplex PCR. Sequencing instrument: Illumina HiSeq 4000. CDR3 regions were amplified by Arm-PCR with iRepertoire HTBI primers to construct TCR beta libraries. TCRdb trimmed public reads at Q25 via fastp, called clones via MiXCR and kept in-frame beta chains. Each CDR3 protein appears once, grouped with its most common genes and DNA. The sample table lists over 500,000 distinct CDR3 sequences, roughly 15% of them with a count of one. The ten largest make up around a sixth of the sample. The sample's time point label, in plain terms: newly diagnosed GD, antithyroid drugs for less than 3 months. For both TCR sequencing and RNA sequencing, RNA was extracted from PBMCs using TRIzol. The same specimen was also included in a second study, on T cells in Graves' hyperthyroidism and ophthalmopathy.

Sequences were derived from peripheral blood mononuclear cells (PBMCs), sampled at new diagnosis, from a patient treated with antithyroid drugs. The origin of the receptors is a woman aged 25 to 39 with Graves disease. Donor details come from another sample of the same person, matched by shared clones.

This clonotype was seen repeatedly, ten times or more. The V call is TRBV6-5, the J call TRBJ2-3, with D tentatively TRBD2 (5 bases). V lost 2 bases, J lost 4 bases, and 10 bases lay in between. From germline, CDR1 is MNHEY and CDR2 SVGAGI. This CDR3 contains 14 residues. This chain's CDR3 is CASSYRGLSDTQYF. The CDR3 bases are TGTGCCAGCAGTTACAGAGGGTTGTCAGATACGCAGTATTTT.

Details on this clonotype: The junction and the germline gene differ at one end; a read error may be behind it. This chain joins TRBV3-1 and TRBJ1-1, with D perhaps TRBD1 (6 bases). There are 11 residues in the CDR3. Germline V gene data show CDR1 as LGHDT and CDR2 as YNNKEL (reference sequence). The CDR3 region has the DNA TGTGCCGCATCGGGGGCTCGATTTCTTTTTTTT. Its translation is CAASGARFLFF. Variable domain in full (rest from reference TRBV3-1 and TRBJ1-1): DTAVSQTPKYLVTQMGNDKSIKCEQNLGHDTMYWYKQDSKKFLKIMFSYNNKELIINETVPNRFSPKSPDKAHLNLHINSLELGDSAVYFCAASGARFLFFGQGTRLTVV.

This clonotype has more than one count but fewer than ten. The gene calls are TRBV7-3 and TRBJ2-6; TRBD2 matches at 14 bases. The germline V gene encodes CDR1 SGHTA and CDR2 FQGTGA. The CDR3 spans 17 residues. V lost 5 bases, J lost 2 bases, and 2 bases stayed unmatched. The CDR3 reads CASSPGLAGAGANVLTF. The CDR3 bases are TGTGCCAGCAGCCCGGGACTAGCGGGAGCTGGGGCCAACGTCCTGACTTTC.

This clonotype was detected ten times or more. V and J are TRBV28 and TRBJ1-5; D perhaps matches TRBD1 (5 bases). V was trimmed by 3 bases and J by 3 bases, leaving 12 bases between them. Germline lookup yields CDR1 MDHEN and CDR2 SYDVKM. The CDR3 contains 15 residues. CDR3 nucleotide sequence: TGTGCCAGCAGTTTTTCGGGGGAAAACAATCAGCCCCAGCATTTT. This sequence encodes CASSFSGENNQPQHF.

This clonotype turned up a few times. The chain employs TRBV6-2 or TRBV6-3 and TRBJ1-5; possibly TRBD1 for D (5 bases). The CDR3 length is 16 residues. The V and J ends lost 6 bases and 0 bases respectively, with 15 bases between them. Germline V CDR1 and CDR2: MNHEY, SVGEGT. The CDR3 here is CASRRNEGYSNQPQHF. The CDR3 region has the DNA TGTGCCAGCAGGCGGAATGAGGGGTATAGCAATCAGCCCCAGCATTTT.

The J gene is TRBJ2-4, the V gene TRBV4-1; D uncertain. The CDR3 length is 14 residues. The germline gives CDR1 MGHRA, CDR2 YSYEKL. The ends were cut back, 6 bases at V and 2 bases at J, with 11 bases in the middle. CDR3 region: CASSPDFTKNIQYF. The CDR3 DNA follows: TGCGCCAGCAGTCCAGATTTTACCAAAAACATTCAGTACTTC.

In this sample, this clonotype turned up a few times. One junction end disagrees with the germline gene, perhaps due to a read error. This chain connects TRBV3-1 to TRBJ2-1; maybe TRBD1 (5 bases). This CDR3 spans 12 amino acids. Germline CDR1 reads LGHDT; CDR2 reads YNNKEL (reference sequence). CDR3 bases: TGTGCCAGCAGCCAGGGTAGGGGTGAGCGGTTCTTC. It is translated as CASSQGRGERFF.

A few counts support this clonotype. This sequence joins TRBV28 and TRBJ1-2; tentatively, D is TRBD1 (6 bases). This CDR3 has 18 amino acids. CDR1 and CDR2 from the germline V gene are MDHEN and SYDVKM. Trimming took 8 bases from V and 2 from J, leaving 27 bases between them. CDR3 in DNA: TGTGCCAGCTGGGGTCCAGGGGTAGGTGGCGAGAGCAACTATGGCTACACCTTC. Protein product: CASWGPGVGGESNYGYTF.

The chain carries TRBV20-1 and TRBJ2-4; 7 bases are a match to TRBD2. The germline V gene has CDR1 DFQATT and CDR2 SNEGSKA (reference sequence). The CDR3 spans 11 residues. V trimming: 6 bases; J trimming: 8 bases; junction bases outside the gene matches: 4. CDR3 DNA: TGCAGTGCCCCACGGGAGGACATTCAGTACTTC. Translating gives CSAPREDIQYF.